The next 6 T cell receptor beta chains were all read from a single sample in a study of shared clonotypes between healthy human individuals. Measured with immunoSEQ multiplex PCR; TCRdb has only the in-frame clones, and not every one. This sample carries roughly 400,000 clones, 96% of them seen once, and the ten largest clones take 0.32%. The sample comprised memory CD8+ T cells sorted from blood. Subset meaning: CD45RO+ cells pooled with CCR7-negative TemRA cells. All receptors come from a man aged 30 to 39 in good health.

This chain's CDR3 is CASSLAGYRTDTQYF. CDR3 sequence (DNA): TGTGCCAGCAGTTTAGCGGGTTACCGCACAGATACGCAGTATTTT. The chain carries TRBV27 and TRBJ2-3; tentatively, D is TRBD2 (5 bases). V lost 2 bases and J 1 base, leaving 10 bases between the germline ends. Germline-derived CDR1 and CDR2 are MNHEY and SMNVEV (reference sequence). This CDR3 has 15 residues.

This sequence joins TRBV4-2 and TRBJ2-1; D is tentatively TRBD1 or TRBD2 (5 bases each). The CDR3 is 17 amino acids. The germline gives CDR1 LGHNA, CDR2 YNFKEQ. Trimming took 0 bases from V and 2 from J, leaving 14 bases between them. CDR3 sequence reads: CASSQDLGTAAYNEQFF. As DNA, the CDR3 is TGTGCCAGCAGCCAAGATCTGGGGACGGCTGCCTACAATGAGCAGTTCTTC.

J is TRBJ1-3 and V is TRBV29-1; D uncertain. Per germline, CDR1 SQVTM and CDR2 ANQGSEA. V lost 5 bases and J lost 4, with 18 bases in between. The CDR3 runs to 15 residues. The CDR3 here is CSVWERFTLGNTIYF. The CDR3 DNA follows: TGCAGCGTTTGGGAAAGGTTTACACTAGGAAACACCATATATTTT.

In DNA form, the CDR3 reads TGTGCCAGCAGCCAAATAGCGGGAGGGCCTGTGCAGTACTTC. The encoded protein is CASSQIAGGPVQYF. The V gene is TRBV4-2, the J gene TRBJ2-7, with 11 bases identical to TRBD2. This CDR3 has 14 residues. The germline V gene encodes CDR1 LGHNA and CDR2 YNFKEQ. The V and J ends lost 2 bases and 9 bases, in that order; junction bases with no gene match: 6.

This chain links TRBV6-5 with TRBJ2-7, with D maybe TRBD1 (5 bases). The CDR3 loop spans 14 amino acids. V lost 3 bases to trimming and J lost 3 bases, with 12 bases between them. In germline, CDR1 is MNHEY, CDR2 SVGAGI. DNA of the CDR3: TGTGCCAGCAGTTATCGAGCAGGGCACTACGAGCAGTACTTC. Amino acids: CASSYRAGHYEQYF.

The chain combines TRBV9 with TRBJ2-1; the D gene is possibly TRBD1 (5 bases). CDR1 and CDR2 from the germline V gene are SGDLS and YYNGEE. The CDR3 is 15 residues long. The V gene lost 5 bases and the J gene lost 5 bases, with 17 bases spanning the gap. The CDR3 nucleotides read TGTGCCAGCAGTCGCGTGGGGCAGAAGAACAATGAGCAGTTCTTC. Protein product: CASSRVGQKNNEQFF. The whole variable domain, remainder taken from reference TRBV9 and TRBJ2-1, is DSGVTQTPKHLITATGQRVTLRCSPRSGDLSVYWYQQSLDQGLQFLIQYYNGEERAKGNILERFSAQQFPDLHSELNLSSLELGDSALYFCASSRVGQKNNEQFFGPGTRLTVL.